Below, 18 T cell receptor beta chains from the same sample are listed, as sequenced in a study of blood T cell repertoires in COVID-19. Some clones are missing from TCRdb's copy, which holds only in-frame ones; the method was immunoSEQ multiplex PCR. Of around 100,000 clones in the sample, roughly 72% were seen once. The sample taken for sequencing was peripheral blood. The receptors shown here come from a man older than 75 with acute or convalescent COVID-19.

The CDR3 DNA follows: TGTGCCAGCAGCCTCGGGACTAGCGGGAGCCCCACAGATACGCAGTATTTT. This translates into CASSLGTSGSPTDTQYF. J is TRBJ2-3 and V is TRBV7-2; 14 nucleotides match TRBD2. Germline CDR1 is SGHTA and CDR2 is FQGNSA. V trimming: 5 bases; J trimming: 2 bases; junction bases outside the gene matches: 6. The CDR3 has 17 residues.

The chain's CDR3 is CATSREREETQYF. CDR3 DNA: TGTGCCACCAGCAGAGAGAGGGAAGAGACCCAGTACTTC. The chain couples TRBV15 to TRBJ2-5; D possibly corresponds to TRBD2 (5 bases). Trimming removed 0 bases from V and 3 bases from J, with 5 bases in between. This CDR3 has 13 amino acids. Germline V gene data show CDR1 as LNHNV and CDR2 as YYDKDF (reference sequence). Variable domain in full (rest from reference TRBV15 and TRBJ2-5): DAMVIQNPRYQVTQFGKPVTLSCSQTLNHNVMYWYQQKSSQAPKLLFHYYDKDFNNEADTPDNFQSRRPNTSFCFLDIRSPGLGDTAMYLCATSREREETQYFGPGTRLLVL.

The CDR3 nucleotides read TGTGCCAGCAGTTCCCTACTACGGGGGGAGCACGGAGATACGCAGTATTTT. It yields the protein CASSSLLRGEHGDTQYF. V and J are TRBV28 and TRBJ2-3; 7 bases map to TRBD2. The ends lost 4 bases at V and 5 bases at J; junction bases unmatched: 15. CDR1 is MDHEN and CDR2 is SYDVKM in the germline V gene. CDR3 length equals 17 residues.

This clone was seen only once. The chain joins TRBV2 to TRBJ2-3; 7 nucleotides agree with TRBD1. In germline, CDR1 is SNHLY, CDR2 FYNNEI. The CDR3 spans 16 residues. V lost 7 bases to trimming and J lost 2 bases; unmatched junction nucleotides: 12. DNA of the CDR3: TGTGCCAGCATCCGGAAAGACAGGGTGGTCACAGATACGCAGTATTTT. Translated, it gives CASIRKDRVVTDTQYF.

V is TRBV12-3 or TRBV12-4 and J is TRBJ2-2; the D is unclear. This CDR3 has 13 residues. V lost 3 bases and J lost 6, with 8 bases in between. Here the CDR3 DNA reads TGTGCCAGCAGTTTGGGCAACCCCGGGGAGCTGTTTTTT. It specifies CASSLGNPGELFF.

The chain uses TRBV6-5 and TRBJ2-7, with D perhaps matching TRBD1 (6 bases). The CDR3 length is 12 residues. The V gene's germline CDR1 is MNHEY and CDR2 SVGAGI. Trimming left V 8 bases short and J 7 bases short, with 15 bases between. CDR3 protein: CASGEQGREQYF. The CDR3, as DNA: TGTGCCAGCGGAGAACAGGGAAGGGAGCAGTACTTC.

The V and J genes are TRBV6-5 and TRBJ1-1, with D perhaps matching TRBD1 (6 bases). CDR1 and CDR2 (germline): MNHEY, SVGAGI. V gave up 6 bases and J gave up 1 base, with 12 bases separating them. CDR3 length: 14 residues. The CDR3 reads CASSWSGQNTEAFF. CDR3 in DNA: TGTGCCAGCAGCTGGTCGGGACAGAACACTGAAGCTTTCTTT.

The chain couples TRBV3-1 (or the pseudogene TRBV3-2) to TRBJ2-1, with D possibly matching TRBD1 (7 bases). The CDR3 spans 16 residues. V was cut by 3 bases and J by 4 bases, with 16 bases left in between. CDR1 LGHDT and CDR2 YNNKEL come from the germline V gene (reference sequence). The CDR3 region is CASSHMNRGLYNEQFF. The DNA of the CDR3 is TGTGCCAGCAGCCATATGAACAGGGGACTTTACAATGAGCAGTTCTTC.

The V gene is TRBV10-3, the J gene TRBJ2-7; 14 bases map to TRBD2. The CDR3 length is 14 residues. Germline-derived CDR1 and CDR2 are ENHRY and SYGVKD. Trimming cost V 6 bases and J 4 bases; bases outside gene matches: 2. The CDR3 coding sequence is TGTGCCATCAGGGGGACTAGCGGGAGTTACGAGCAGTACTTC. It codes for CAIRGTSGSYEQYF.

The chain employs TRBV28 and TRBJ2-3; a possible D gene is TRBD2 (5 bases). This CDR3 contains 15 residues. Germline CDR1 reads MDHEN; CDR2 reads SYDVKM. Trimming took off 3 bases at V and 2 bases at J, with 12 bases between the two ends. The CDR3, as DNA: TGTGCCAGCAGTTTTAGCGCGGTGGCCACAGATACGCAGTATTTT. Its protein product is CASSFSAVATDTQYF.

The chain employs TRBV4-3 and TRBJ1-1; 8 positions agree with TRBD1. Germline V lookup: CDR1 LGHNA, CDR2 YSLEER. The J segment lost 4 bases and the V segment lost 2 bases, leaving 6 bases of the junction unmatched. This CDR3 is 15 amino acids long. CDR3 bases: TGCGCCAGCAGCCAACCGGACAGGGCAGCCACTGAAGCTTTCTTT. Translation: CASSQPDRAATEAFF.

The chain couples TRBV9 to TRBJ2-1; 9 bases map to TRBD2. The germline V gene encodes CDR1 SGDLS and CDR2 YYNGEE. This CDR3 comprises 15 residues. The V and J ends lost 3 bases and 4 bases, in that order; junction bases with no gene match: 5. CDR3 sequence: CASSAGLALYNEQFF. In DNA, the CDR3 is TGTGCCAGCAGCGCAGGACTAGCGCTATACAATGAGCAGTTCTTC.

This clone has ten or more counts. The V gene is TRBV25-1, the J gene TRBJ2-5; 9 positions agree with TRBD2. The junction had 5 bases not matched to a gene; V was cut back by 3 bases and J by 3 bases. The CDR3 runs 15 residues. CDR1 is MGHDK, CDR2 SYGVNS, per germline. The CDR3 region is CASSDPRLAEETQYF. Here the CDR3 DNA reads TGTGCCAGCAGTGACCCCCGACTAGCGGAAGAGACCCAGTACTTC.

This clone counts as medium-sized. The CDR3 here is CASSQDGFTGLEIFF. CDR3 DNA sequence: TGCGCCAGCAGCCAAGATGGATTCACGGGACTTGAAATTTTCTTT. This chain joins TRBV4-1 and TRBJ1-1; D perhaps matches TRBD1 (5 bases). The CDR3 consists of 15 residues. Trimming removed 0 bases from V and 13 bases from J, with 21 bases in between. CDR1 and CDR2 (germline): MGHRA, YSYEKL.

The V gene is TRBV6-6, the J gene TRBJ1-5; tentative D call: TRBD1 (5 bases). The germline gives CDR1 MNHNY, CDR2 SVGAGI (reference sequence). The CDR3 has 15 residues. V was cut by 7 bases and J by 4 bases, with 17 bases left in between. The DNA of the CDR3 is TGTGCCAGCAAAGATGATCGGCGGGGGAATCAGCCCCAGCATTTT. Translated, it gives CASKDDRRGNQPQHF.

This clone was detected only a few times. The chain is built from TRBV30 and TRBJ1-1; D is perhaps TRBD1 (5 bases). With 3 bases removed from V and 3 bases from J, the gap between germline ends came to 11 bases. The germline CDR1 and CDR2 sequences are GTSNPN and SVGIG (reference sequence). This CDR3 has 13 residues. The CDR3 is CAWSGQGYTEAFF. The CDR3 DNA follows: TGTGCCTGGAGCGGGCAGGGATACACTGAAGCTTTCTTT.

This chain connects TRBV4-3 to TRBJ2-2; 10 nucleotides agree with TRBD2. V lost 0 bases and J lost 6; bases outside the gene matches: 7. The CDR3 is 17 amino acids. Germline V gene data show CDR1 as LGHNA and CDR2 as YSLEER. The CDR3: CASSQERWGLASGELFF. The CDR3 DNA reads as TGCGCCAGCAGCCAAGAAAGATGGGGACTAGCGTCCGGGGAGCTGTTTTTT.

The gene calls are TRBV2 and TRBJ2-3, with 9 bases fitting TRBD2. The CDR3 spans 16 residues. Germline-derived CDR1 and CDR2 are SNHLY and FYNNEI. J was trimmed by 3 bases and V by 5 bases; bases with no gene match: 9. The CDR3 nucleotides are TGTGCCAGCAGTTGGGATAGCGGGAGTTGGACAGATACGCAGTATTTT. Amino acid sequence: CASSWDSGSWTDTQYF.